This TCR beta chain was identified during a study of T cell repertoires in cytomegalovirus infection. As for the study in general: From public TCR beta signatures came an indication of both CMV infection and matching HLA type. Study results and caveats: The study found HLA-C-restricted CMV-specific TCR beta clonotypes dominating the ex vivo response. Using cumulative public TCR beta family frequency, the authors identified those who carried CMV together with the relevant HLA.

This clonotype was seen at least ten times. Its cognate antigen is unknown. MiXCR was run by TCRdb on the reads, yielding one entry per CDR3 protein. The table lists hundreds of thousands of distinct CDR3 sequences, 35% to 45% of them singletons. Germline V gene lookup returns CDR1 SEHNR and CDR2 FQNEAQ (reference sequence). The CDR3 runs 18 residues. With 0 bases clipped from V and 5 bases from J, the junction kept 16 bases outside the gene matches. This receptor was taken from a human donor in good health (CMV status not recorded). Some clones in this sample may be carry-over from other donors' samples. The sample comprised PBMCs. The chain couples TRBV7-9 to TRBJ2-7, with TRBD2 identical over 7 bases. The CDR3: CASSLALMVQTRGDEQYF. For the CDR3, the DNA is TGTGCCAGCAGCTTAGCGTTAATGGTCCAGACACGGGGGGACGAGCAGTACTTC. The whole variable domain, remainder taken from reference TRBV7-9 and TRBJ2-7, is DTGVSQNPRHKITKRGQNVTFRCDPISEHNRLYWYRQTLGQGPEFLTYFQNEAQLEKSRLLSDRFSAERPKGSFSTLEIQRTEQGDSAMYLCASSLALMVQTRGDEQYFGPGTRLTVT.